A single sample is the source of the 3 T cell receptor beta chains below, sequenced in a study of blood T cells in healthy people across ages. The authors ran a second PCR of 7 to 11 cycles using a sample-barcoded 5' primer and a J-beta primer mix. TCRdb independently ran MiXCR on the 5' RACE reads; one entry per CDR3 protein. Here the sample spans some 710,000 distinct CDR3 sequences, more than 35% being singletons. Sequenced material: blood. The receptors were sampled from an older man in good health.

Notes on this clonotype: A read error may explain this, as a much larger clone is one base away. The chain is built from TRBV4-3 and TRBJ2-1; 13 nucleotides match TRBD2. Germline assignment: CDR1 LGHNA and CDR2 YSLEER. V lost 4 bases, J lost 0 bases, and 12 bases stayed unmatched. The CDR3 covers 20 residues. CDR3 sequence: CASSRTTPGLAGSSYNEQFF. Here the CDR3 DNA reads TGCGCCAGCAGCCGAACTACTCCGGGACTAGCGGGGAGCTCCTACAATGAGCAGTTCTTC.

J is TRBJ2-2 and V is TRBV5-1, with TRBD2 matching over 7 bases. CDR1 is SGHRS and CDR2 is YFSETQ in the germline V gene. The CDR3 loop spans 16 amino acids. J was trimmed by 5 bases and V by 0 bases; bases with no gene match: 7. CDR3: CASSLVGGSLTGELFF. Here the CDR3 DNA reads TGCGCCAGCAGCTTGGTCGGCGGGAGTCTTACCGGGGAGCTGTTTTTT.

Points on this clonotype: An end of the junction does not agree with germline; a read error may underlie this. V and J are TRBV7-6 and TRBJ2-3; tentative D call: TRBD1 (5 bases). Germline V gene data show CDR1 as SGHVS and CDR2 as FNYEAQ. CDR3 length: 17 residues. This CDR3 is CASSLVLGRAFTDTRYF. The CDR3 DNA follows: TGTGCCAGCAGCTTAGTTTTAGGCAGGGCCTTCACAGATACGCGGTATTTT.